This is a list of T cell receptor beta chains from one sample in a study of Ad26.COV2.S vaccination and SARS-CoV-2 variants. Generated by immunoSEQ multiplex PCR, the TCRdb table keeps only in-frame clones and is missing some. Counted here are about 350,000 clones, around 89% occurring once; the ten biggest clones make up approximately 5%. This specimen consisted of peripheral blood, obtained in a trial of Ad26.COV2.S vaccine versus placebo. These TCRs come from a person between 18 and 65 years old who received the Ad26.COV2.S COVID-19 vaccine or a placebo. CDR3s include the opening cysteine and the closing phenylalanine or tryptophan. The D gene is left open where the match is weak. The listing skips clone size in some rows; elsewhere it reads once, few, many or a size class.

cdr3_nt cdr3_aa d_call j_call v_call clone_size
TGTGCCAGCAGCTTACCCCTCACAGATACGCAGTATTTT CASSLPLTDTQYF . TRBJ2-3 TRBV7-2 .
TGTGCCAGAAGCTTGGGTTTAGCGCCCGACAATGAGCAGTTCTTC CARSLGLAPDNEQFF . TRBJ2-1 TRBV5-3 .
TGTGCCATCAGTGAGATTGCAGGGGAAGAGACCCAGTACTTC CAISEIAGEETQYF . TRBJ2-5 TRBV10-3 .
TGCGCCAGCAGCTTGGAAGGGGCGGGGGAGACCCAGTACTTC CASSLEGAGETQYF . TRBJ2-5 TRBV5-1 .
TGTGCCAGTAGCCAAGGACAGGGAAACGGGGTCCGCAATGAGCAGTTCTTC CASSQGQGNGVRNEQFF TRBD1 TRBJ2-1 TRBV19 .
TGTGCCAGCAGCTTAGTCACCGGGACGGGAAGTTACGAGCAGTACTTC CASSLVTGTGSYEQYF . TRBJ2-7 TRBV7-9 .
TGTGCCAGCTCACCCGAGGGGGTTGGTGAAAAACTGTTTTTT CASSPEGVGEKLFF . TRBJ1-4 TRBV18 .
TGCGCCAGCAGCGATAGCACAGATACGCAGTATTTT CASSDSTDTQYF . TRBJ2-3 TRBV5-1 .
TGTGCCAGCAGCTTAGACAGGGTGTATCAGGAGACCCAGTACTTC CASSLDRVYQETQYF . TRBJ2-5 TRBV7-9 .
TGTGCCAGTAGTGTTACAGGGGTTTATCAGCCCCAGCATTTT CASSVTGVYQPQHF TRBD1 TRBJ1-5 TRBV19 .
TGTGCCAGCAGCCAAAGTGCCCACGATTCACCCCTCCACTTT CASSQSAHDSPLHF . TRBJ1-6 TRBV3-1/TRBV3-2 .
TGTGCCAGCAGCCGAGGTCGTTACGAGCAGTACTTC CASSRGRYEQYF . TRBJ2-7 TRBV6-2/TRBV6-3 once
TGTGCCAGTAGTATCCAAGCGGGGTCCACAGATACGCAGTATTTT CASSIQAGSTDTQYF TRBD2 TRBJ2-3 TRBV19 .
TGTGCCAGCAGTCTCGTCGGGGGCCAGGCCGGCTCCCGCTACGAGCAGTACTTC CASSLVGGQAGSRYEQYF . TRBJ2-7 TRBV7-8 .
TGTGCCATCAGTGAAGGGAACACTGAAGCTTTCTTT CAISEGNTEAFF . TRBJ1-1 TRBV10-3 .
TGTGCCAGCTCACCGACAGGGGTCACGTGGAACACTGAAGCTTTCTTT CASSPTGVTWNTEAFF TRBD1 TRBJ1-1 TRBV18 .
TGTGCCAGCAGGCGGCCCCTCCACTTT CASRRPLHF . TRBJ1-6 TRBV11-3 once
TGTGCCAGCAGCTCGGGGACAGAGGAGCAGTACTTC CASSSGTEEQYF TRBD1 TRBJ2-7 TRBV5-6 .
TGTGCCACCAGCCTGGGACAGGCTTACTCTGGAAACACCATATATTTT CATSLGQAYSGNTIYF TRBD1 TRBJ1-3 TRBV15 .
TGTGCCAGCAGTTTAGCAGGGCGAACCGGGGAGCTGTTTTTT CASSLAGRTGELFF . TRBJ2-2 TRBV28 .
TGTGCCAGCAGCCACACCTCCTATAATTCACCCCTCCACTTT CASSHTSYNSPLHF . TRBJ1-6 TRBV7-9 .
TGTGCCAGCTCACCACCGAGGCAGCCCTACACCTTC CASSPPRQPYTF . TRBJ1-2 TRBV18 few
TGTGCCAGCCTTTCCTCGACAGGGAAGGCTCAGCCCCAGCATTTT CASLSSTGKAQPQHF TRBD1 TRBJ1-5 TRBV28 once
TGTGCCAGTAGTAAGGGGACAGGGCTTTCTGGGGCCAACGTCCTGACTTTC CASSKGTGLSGANVLTF TRBD1 TRBJ2-6 TRBV19 .
TGTGCCTGGAGGGGGGGCCTTAATCAGCCCCAGCATTTT CAWRGGLNQPQHF . TRBJ1-5 TRBV30 .
TGTGCCAGCAGTTTAGGGCCGGGTTCGAACACTGAAGCTTTCTTT CASSLGPGSNTEAFF . TRBJ1-1 TRBV27 .
TGTGCCAGTACCGGGACAGCACCGGCGGCAAAACTGTTTTTT CASTGTAPAAKLFF TRBD1 TRBJ1-4 TRBV19 .
TGTGCCAGCAGCAGCCCGGGACAGCAAGAGACCCAGTACTTC CASSSPGQQETQYF TRBD1 TRBJ2-5 TRBV7-9 .
TGTGCCACCAGCAGAGTTGCTCTACCACAGTTCTTC CATSRVALPQFF . TRBJ2-1 TRBV15 .
TGTGCCAGCAGCGTCGGAGTGGAGGGGTATGGCTACACCTTC CASSVGVEGYGYTF . TRBJ1-2 TRBV3-1/TRBV3-2 .
TGTGCCAGCAGTGGCGGCGGGTTTAATGAAAAACTGTTTTTT CASSGGGFNEKLFF . TRBJ1-4 TRBV2 .
TGTGCCAGCAGCCCTGGACCGGGGTCCACCGGGGAGCTGTTTTTT CASSPGPGSTGELFF . TRBJ2-2 TRBV7-6 .
TGTGCCAGCAGTGATGGGGAGCTGTTTTTT CASSDGELFF . TRBJ2-2 TRBV2 .
TGCGCCAGCAGCCCCGGACAGGGGGGTTCTGAAGCTTTCTTT CASSPGQGGSEAFF TRBD1 TRBJ1-1 TRBV5-1 .
TGTGCCAGCAGCTTGGCCGGACAGGGAATGAACACCGGGGAGCTGTTTTTT CASSLAGQGMNTGELFF TRBD1 TRBJ2-2 TRBV5-4 .
TGTGCCATCAGTGGTTCGGACGGGGGCTACGAGCAGTACTTC CAISGSDGGYEQYF . TRBJ2-7 TRBV10-3 .
TGTGCCAGCAGCGAAACTAGCGGGGGCTACAATGAGCAGTTCTTC CASSETSGGYNEQFF TRBD2 TRBJ2-1 TRBV7-9 few
TGTGCCAGCGGGAAAGAAGCGGGAGTGGGCGGGGAGCTGTTTTTT CASGKEAGVGGELFF TRBD2 TRBJ2-2 TRBV9 .
TGCGCCAGCAGCCTTGACCCTAGCGGGAGTTCGGGAGATACGCAGTATTTT CASSLDPSGSSGDTQYF TRBD2 TRBJ2-3 TRBV5-1 once
TGTGCCAGCAGCTCCCTTTCAGGGGGCAGCTCCTACAATGAGCAGTTCTTC CASSSLSGGSSYNEQFF TRBD1 TRBJ2-1 TRBV7-9 .
TGTGCCAGCAGCTCTAGAGGGATCCGCGGGACAGGGGGAGATACGCAGTATTTT CASSSRGIRGTGGDTQYF TRBD1 TRBJ2-3 TRBV7-6 .
TGTGCCAGCAGTGATTACTCCACAGATACGCAGTATTTT CASSDYSTDTQYF . TRBJ2-3 TRBV2 .
TGTGCCAGCAGCCGTAGCCCAACAGGGGTCGTCTACGAGCAGTACTTC CASSRSPTGVVYEQYF TRBD1 TRBJ2-7 TRBV11-2 .
TGTGCCAGCAGCCCCCAGGGGGCGCGGCGTCCCGGGGCCAACGTCCTGACTTTC CASSPQGARRPGANVLTF TRBD1 TRBJ2-6 TRBV7-9 .
TGTGCCTGGAGTGGGGACCGGGCGAACACTGAAGCTTTCTTT CAWSGDRANTEAFF . TRBJ1-1 TRBV30 once
TGTGCCAGTAGTTTAACAGACAGGGAGGCGAATGAGCAGTTCTTC CASSLTDREANEQFF . TRBJ2-1 TRBV19 .
TGTGCCAGCACATTAACAGGGGACGGCAATCAGCCCCAGCATTTT CASTLTGDGNQPQHF TRBD1 TRBJ1-5 TRBV6-5 .
TGTGCCAGCAAAGACTCGGGATCCACGGTGGAGACCCAGTACTTC CASKDSGSTVETQYF . TRBJ2-5 TRBV16 .
TGCAGCGCCCTAATGGGGCTAGCGGGGGGTATATACAATGAGCAGTTCTTC CSALMGLAGGIYNEQFF TRBD2 TRBJ2-1 TRBV29-1 .
TGTGCCAGCAGTTCATCAGGGGTAGAGGCCTACGAGCAGTACTTC CASSSSGVEAYEQYF . TRBJ2-7 TRBV28 .
TGTGCCAGCAGCCCCCATGGGGGCAGAGGAGAGCAGTACTTC CASSPHGGRGEQYF . TRBJ2-7 TRBV14 .
TGTGCCAGCAGGGACTCCGCAACTAATGAAAAACTGTTTTTT CASRDSATNEKLFF . TRBJ1-4 TRBV2 .
TGTGCCAGCAGTCCCCCGAGCGATACTAATGAAAAACTGTTTTTT CASSPPSDTNEKLFF . TRBJ1-4 TRBV28 .